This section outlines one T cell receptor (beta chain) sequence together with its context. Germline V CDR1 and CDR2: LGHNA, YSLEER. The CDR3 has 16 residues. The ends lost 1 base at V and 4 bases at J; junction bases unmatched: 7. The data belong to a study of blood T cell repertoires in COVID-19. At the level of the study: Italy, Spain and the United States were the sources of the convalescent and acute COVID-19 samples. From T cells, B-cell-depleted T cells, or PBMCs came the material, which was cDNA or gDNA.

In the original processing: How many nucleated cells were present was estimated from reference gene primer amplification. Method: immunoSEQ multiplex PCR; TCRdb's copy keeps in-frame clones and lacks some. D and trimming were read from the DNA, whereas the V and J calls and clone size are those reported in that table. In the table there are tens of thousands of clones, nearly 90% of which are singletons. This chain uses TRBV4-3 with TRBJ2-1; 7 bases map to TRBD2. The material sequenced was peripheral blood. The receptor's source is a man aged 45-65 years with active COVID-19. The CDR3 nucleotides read TGCGCCAGCAGCCAAGTCCCAGCGGGGACTTACAATGAGCAGTTCTTC. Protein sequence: CASSQVPAGTYNEQFF.